The T cell receptor beta chain described here comes from a study of blood T cells in healthy people across ages. On the study more broadly: Template-switching capture recovered about one barcoded beta molecule per two T cells.

Trimming at V came to 1 base and at J to 6 bases, leaving 8 bases not matched to a gene. This CDR3 region has 16 residues. Germline V gene lookup returns CDR1 SGHRS and CDR2 YFSETQ. Primed by a sample-barcoded 5' primer and a J-beta primer mix, a second PCR proceeded for 7 to 11 cycles. Each CDR3 protein gets one entry after TCRdb re-called the 5' RACE reads with MiXCR. The repertoire has roughly 570,000 distinct CDR3 sequences, 25% to 30% of them found once; the top ten carry about a fifth. The sequence was obtained from a woman between 70 and 85 years old in good health. The sequenced material came from blood. The chain couples TRBV5-1 to TRBJ2-3; 10 bases align to TRBD2. The CDR3 sequence is CASSLFLAGVEDTQYF. The CDR3, as DNA: TGCGCCAGCAGCTTGTTCCTAGCGGGGGTCGAGGATACGCAGTATTTT.